This T cell receptor beta chain was recovered during a study of blood T cell repertoires in COVID-19. Here immunoSEQ multiplex PCR was the method, and the copy in TCRdb shows in-frame clones only, minus some. The data show 250,000 to 350,000 clones, about four fifths seen once. The table lists this clone with a count of one. This CDR3 contains 15 residues. Trimming cost V 5 bases and J 3 bases, with 15 bases left between them. CDR1 and CDR2 from the germline V gene are SGHVS and FQNEAQ. Source material: peripheral blood. The origin of this receptor is a woman aged 45 to 65 with acute or convalescent COVID-19. The V gene is TRBV7-8, the J gene TRBJ2-3; no clear D gene. Here the CDR3 reads CASSPPRGLTDTQYF. The CDR3 DNA is TGTGCCAGCAGCCCGCCTAGAGGTCTAACAGATACGCAGTATTTT.